This T cell receptor (beta chain) was identified in a study of blood T cells in healthy people across ages. Overall study findings and caveats: Roughly linearly, TCR beta diversity per million T cells fell as age increased.

A second 7 to 11 cycle PCR used barcoded and J-beta primers. MiXCR was run by TCRdb on the 5' RACE reads, yielding one entry per CDR3 protein. The table records hundreds of thousands of distinct CDR3 sequences, about a third of them present only once. There are many counts of this clonotype. The antigen is not known. Each donor was a healthy Caucasian individual from Russia, aged about 6 to 90. Each donor had ten milliliters of peripheral blood drawn. The amount of total RNA extracted per sample was at least 5.5 micrograms. This CDR3 has 15 residues. Germline loops: CDR1 SGHTA, CDR2 FQGNSA. After removal of 4 bases from V and 3 bases from J, the junction contained 6 bases not matched to a gene.

The chain uses TRBV7-2 and TRBJ2-3; TRBD1 matches 8 bases. Specimen: blood. The sequence was collected from a woman at least 80 years old in good health. The CDR3 spells CASSYQGAGTDTQYF. The DNA of the CDR3 is TGTGCCAGCAGCTATCAGGGGGCGGGTACAGATACGCAGTATTTT.